The T cell receptor beta chain described here comes from a study of T-cell reconstitution after alpha-beta-depleted transplantation in children. Study findings and constraints: T-cell numbers and diversity one year post-transplant derived largely from freshly generated T cells.

Unique molecular identifiers tagged the TCRbeta library. TCRdb re-analysed the PCR reads in MiXCR, keeping a single row per CDR3 protein. The sample lists about 830,000 distinct CDR3 sequences, approximately 15% seen once, with under 6% in the top ten. V dropped 2 bases and J dropped 5; count of bases not matched to a gene: 10. Looked up from germline, CDR1 is SGHRS and CDR2 is YFSETQ. This CDR3 is built from 16 residues. With respect to this clonotype: Its antigen is undetermined.

The TCR was taken from a male patient under 18 who had a stem cell transplant for acute lymphoblastic leukemia, so the T cells may come from the graft donor. The source was PBMCs, mostly from graft donor cells, collected 360 days after TCRalphabeta/CD19-depleted stem cell transplant. V is TRBV5-1 and J is TRBJ2-5, with 9 bases aligning to TRBD1. The CDR3 is CASSFAGTGWMETQYF. CDR3 DNA sequence: TGCGCCAGCAGCTTTGCCGGGACAGGGTGGATGGAGACCCAGTACTTC. The full variable domain, completed using reference TRBV5-1 and TRBJ2-5, is KAGVTQTPRYLIKTRGQQVTLSCSPISGHRSVSWYQQTPGQGLQFLFEYFSETQRNKGNFPGRFSGRQFSNSRSEMNVSTLELGDSALYLCASSFAGTGWMETQYFGPGTRLLVL.